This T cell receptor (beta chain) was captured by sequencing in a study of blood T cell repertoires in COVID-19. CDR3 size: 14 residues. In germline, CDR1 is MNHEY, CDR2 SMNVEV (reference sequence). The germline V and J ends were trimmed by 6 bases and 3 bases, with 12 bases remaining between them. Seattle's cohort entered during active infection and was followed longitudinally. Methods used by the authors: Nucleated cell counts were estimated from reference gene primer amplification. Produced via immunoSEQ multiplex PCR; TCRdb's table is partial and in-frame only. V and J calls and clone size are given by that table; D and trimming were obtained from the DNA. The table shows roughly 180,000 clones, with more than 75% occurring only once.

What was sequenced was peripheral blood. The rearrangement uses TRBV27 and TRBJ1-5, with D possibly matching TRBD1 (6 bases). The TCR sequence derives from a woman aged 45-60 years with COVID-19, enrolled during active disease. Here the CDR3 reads CASRTTGINQPQHF. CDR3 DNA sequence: TGTGCCAGCAGAACGACAGGTATCAATCAGCCCCAGCATTTT.